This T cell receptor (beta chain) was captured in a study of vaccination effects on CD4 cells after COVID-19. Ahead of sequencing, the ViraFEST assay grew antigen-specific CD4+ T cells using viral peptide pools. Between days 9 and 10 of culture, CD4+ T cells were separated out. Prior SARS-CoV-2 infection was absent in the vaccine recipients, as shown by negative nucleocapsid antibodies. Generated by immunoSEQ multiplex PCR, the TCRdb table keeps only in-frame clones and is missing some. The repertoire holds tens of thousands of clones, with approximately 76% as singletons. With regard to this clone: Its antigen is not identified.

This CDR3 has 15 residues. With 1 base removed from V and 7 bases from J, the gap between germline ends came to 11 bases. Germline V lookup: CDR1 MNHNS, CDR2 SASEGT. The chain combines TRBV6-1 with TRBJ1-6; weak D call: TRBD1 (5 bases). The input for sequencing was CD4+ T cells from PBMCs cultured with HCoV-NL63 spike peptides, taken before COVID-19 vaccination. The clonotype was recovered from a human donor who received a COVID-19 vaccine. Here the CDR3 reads CASSEGSGWNSPLHF. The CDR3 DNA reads TGTGCCAGCAGTGAAGGGTCAGGGTGGAATTCACCCCTCCACTTT.